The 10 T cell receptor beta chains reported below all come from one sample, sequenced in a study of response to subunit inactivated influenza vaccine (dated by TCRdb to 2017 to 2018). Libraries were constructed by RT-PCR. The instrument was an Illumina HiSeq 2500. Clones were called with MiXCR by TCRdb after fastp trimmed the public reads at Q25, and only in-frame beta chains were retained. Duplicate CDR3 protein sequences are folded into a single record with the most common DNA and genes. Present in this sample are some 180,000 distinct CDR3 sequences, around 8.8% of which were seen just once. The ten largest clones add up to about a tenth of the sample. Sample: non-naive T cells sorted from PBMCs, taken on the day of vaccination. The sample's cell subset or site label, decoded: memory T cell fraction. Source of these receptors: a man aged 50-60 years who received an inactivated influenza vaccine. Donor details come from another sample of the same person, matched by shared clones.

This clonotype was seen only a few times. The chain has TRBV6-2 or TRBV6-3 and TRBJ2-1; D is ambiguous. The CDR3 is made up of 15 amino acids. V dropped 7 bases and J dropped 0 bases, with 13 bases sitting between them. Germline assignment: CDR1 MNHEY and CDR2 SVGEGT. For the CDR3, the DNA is TGTGCCAGCACTCAGACCCGGAGCTCCTACAATGAGCAGTTCTTC. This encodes CASTQTRSSYNEQFF.

The CDR3 DNA reads TGTGCCAGCAGCTTGAACAGGGGGGAGACTGAAGCTTTCTTT. This translates into CASSLNRGETEAFF. This chain links TRBV7-2 with TRBJ1-1, with TRBD1 identical over 8 bases. V was clipped by 3 bases and J by 5 bases; unmatched bases: 5. Per the germline V gene, CDR1 is SGHTA and CDR2 is FQGNSA. The CDR3 extends over 14 amino acids.

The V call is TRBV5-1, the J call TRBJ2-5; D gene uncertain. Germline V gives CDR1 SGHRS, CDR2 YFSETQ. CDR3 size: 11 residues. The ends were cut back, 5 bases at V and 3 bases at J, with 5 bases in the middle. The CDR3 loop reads CASRAEETQYF. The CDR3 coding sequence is TGCGCCAGCAGGGCAGAAGAGACCCAGTACTTC.

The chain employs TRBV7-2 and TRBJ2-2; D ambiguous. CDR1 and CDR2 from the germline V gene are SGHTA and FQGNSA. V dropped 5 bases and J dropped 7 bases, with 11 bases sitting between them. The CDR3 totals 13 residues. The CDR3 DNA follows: TGTGCCAGCAGCCAGAACTGGGTCGGGGAGCTGTTTTTT. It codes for CASSQNWVGELFF.

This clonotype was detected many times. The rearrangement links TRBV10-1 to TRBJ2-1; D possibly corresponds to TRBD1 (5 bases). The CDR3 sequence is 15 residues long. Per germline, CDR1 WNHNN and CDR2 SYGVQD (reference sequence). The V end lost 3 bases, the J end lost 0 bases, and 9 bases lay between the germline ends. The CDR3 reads CASSEFQGSYNEQFF. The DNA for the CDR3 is TGCGCCAGCAGTGAATTCCAGGGCTCCTACAATGAGCAGTTCTTC.

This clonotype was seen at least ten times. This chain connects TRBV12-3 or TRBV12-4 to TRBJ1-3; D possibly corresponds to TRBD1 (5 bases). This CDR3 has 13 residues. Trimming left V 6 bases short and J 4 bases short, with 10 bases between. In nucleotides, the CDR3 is TGTGCCAGCAGCCAAGGACAAGGAAACACCATATATTTT. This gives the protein CASSQGQGNTIYF.

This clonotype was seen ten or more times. CDR3 in amino acids: CASSRGQANIQYF. The CDR3 nucleotides read TGTGCCAGCAGTCGAGGACAGGCAAACATTCAGTACTTC. J is TRBJ2-4 and V is TRBV7-2; 7 bases map to TRBD1. V lost 6 bases to trimming and J lost 6 bases; unmatched junction nucleotides: 5. This CDR3 has 13 amino acids. CDR1 SGHTA and CDR2 FQGNSA come from the germline V gene.

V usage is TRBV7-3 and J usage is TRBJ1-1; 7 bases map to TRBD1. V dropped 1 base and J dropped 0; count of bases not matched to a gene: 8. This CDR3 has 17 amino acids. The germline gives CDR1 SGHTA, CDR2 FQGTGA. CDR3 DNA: TGTGCCAGCAGCTTAAGTTCTGGGACAGCCATGAACACTGAAGCTTTCTTT. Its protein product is CASSLSSGTAMNTEAFF.

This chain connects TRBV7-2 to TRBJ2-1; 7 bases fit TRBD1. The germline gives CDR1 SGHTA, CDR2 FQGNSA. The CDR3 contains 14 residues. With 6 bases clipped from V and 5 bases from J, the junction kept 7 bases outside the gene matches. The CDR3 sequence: CASRVRQGDNEQFF. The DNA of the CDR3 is TGTGCCAGCAGGGTGAGACAGGGTGACAATGAGCAGTTCTTC.

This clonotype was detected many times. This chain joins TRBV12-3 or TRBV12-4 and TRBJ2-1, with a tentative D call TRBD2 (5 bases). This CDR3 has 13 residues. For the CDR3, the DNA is TGTGCAGCAGGTGGAGCGGTCTACAATGAGCAGTTCTTC. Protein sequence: CAAGGAVYNEQFF.